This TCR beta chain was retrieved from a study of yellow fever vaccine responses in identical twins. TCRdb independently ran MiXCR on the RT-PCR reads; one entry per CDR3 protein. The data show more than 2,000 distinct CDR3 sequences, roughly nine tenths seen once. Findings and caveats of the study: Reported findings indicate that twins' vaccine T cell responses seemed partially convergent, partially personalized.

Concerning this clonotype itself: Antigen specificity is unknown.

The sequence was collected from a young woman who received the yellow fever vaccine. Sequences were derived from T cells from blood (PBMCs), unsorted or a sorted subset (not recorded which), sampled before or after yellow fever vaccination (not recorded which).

CDR3 loop: CASSRTGGIGAFF. The CDR3 DNA reads TGCGCCAGCAGCCGGACAGGGGGCATCGGAGCTTTCTTT. This rearrangement joins TRBV10-1 to TRBJ1-1; TRBD1 matches 11 bases. Germline trimming cut 6 bases from V and 10 bases from J; bases unmatched to any gene: 7. Germline CDR1 is WNHNN and CDR2 is SYGVQD (reference sequence). The CDR3 sequence is 13 residues long.